This TCR beta chain was captured by sequencing in a study of PD-1 blockade in classical Hodgkin lymphoma. Study-wide results and limits: Reports described newly diagnosed patients as having lower baseline TCR diversity than healthy donors. Factors driving the repertoire differences, possibly disease activity or prior therapy, remain undefined.

Germline values: CDR1 SGHTA, CDR2 FQGNSA. The CDR3 runs 14 residues. Trimming removed 10 bases at V and 7 bases at J, with 20 bases between. Data came from immunoSEQ multiplex PCR; TCRdb stores just in-frame clones and leaves some out. The sample has around 25,000 clones; nearly 95% are singletons. With regard to this clone: Its antigen remains unknown.

The time point denotes: newly diagnosed, previously untreated cHL patient sample. Serving as comparison were PBMCs from newly diagnosed, untreated classical Hodgkin lymphoma, which were sequenced alongside the relapsed/refractory trial patients. The receptor was isolated from a human donor with classical Hodgkin lymphoma. The rearrangement links TRBV7-2 to TRBJ2-1; D perhaps matches TRBD2 (6 bases). Input material: peripheral blood mononuclear cells (PBMCs). DNA of the CDR3: TGTGCCACCACAAACCGGGACTCTCTAAATGAGCAGTTCTTC. Its translation: CATTNRDSLNEQFF.